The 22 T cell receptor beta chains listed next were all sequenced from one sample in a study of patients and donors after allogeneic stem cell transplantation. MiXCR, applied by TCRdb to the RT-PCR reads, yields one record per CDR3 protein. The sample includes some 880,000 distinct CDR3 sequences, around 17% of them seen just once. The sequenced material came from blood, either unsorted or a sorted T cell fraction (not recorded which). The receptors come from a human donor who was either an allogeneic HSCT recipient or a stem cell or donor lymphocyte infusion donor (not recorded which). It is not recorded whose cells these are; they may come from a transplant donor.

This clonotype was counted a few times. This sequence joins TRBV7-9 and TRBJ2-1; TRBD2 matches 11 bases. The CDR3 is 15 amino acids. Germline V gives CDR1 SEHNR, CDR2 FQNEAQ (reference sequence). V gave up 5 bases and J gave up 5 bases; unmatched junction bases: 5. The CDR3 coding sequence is TGTGCCAGCAGCCCCACTAGCGGGAGTAACAATGAGCAGTTCTTC. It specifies CASSPTSGSNNEQFF.

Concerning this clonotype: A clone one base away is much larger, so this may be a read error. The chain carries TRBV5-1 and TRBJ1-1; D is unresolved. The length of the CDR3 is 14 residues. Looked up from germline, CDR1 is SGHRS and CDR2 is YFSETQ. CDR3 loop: CASSLGPRRTETFF. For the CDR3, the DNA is TGCGCCAGCAGCTTAGGACCCAGACGGACTGAAACTTTCTTT.

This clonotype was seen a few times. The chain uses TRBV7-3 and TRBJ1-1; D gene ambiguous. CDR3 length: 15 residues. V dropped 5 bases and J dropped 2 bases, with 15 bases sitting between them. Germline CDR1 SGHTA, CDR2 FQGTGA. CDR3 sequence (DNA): TGTGCCAGCAGCCCCGGGCCAACCCCCAACACTGAAGCTTTCTTT. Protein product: CASSPGPTPNTEAFF.

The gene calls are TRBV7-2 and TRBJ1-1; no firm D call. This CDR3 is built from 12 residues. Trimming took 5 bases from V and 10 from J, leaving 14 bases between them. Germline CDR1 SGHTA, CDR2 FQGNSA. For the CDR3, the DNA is TGTGCCAGCAGCCGTCTTCTAGAGGGAGCTTTCTTT. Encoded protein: CASSRLLEGAFF.

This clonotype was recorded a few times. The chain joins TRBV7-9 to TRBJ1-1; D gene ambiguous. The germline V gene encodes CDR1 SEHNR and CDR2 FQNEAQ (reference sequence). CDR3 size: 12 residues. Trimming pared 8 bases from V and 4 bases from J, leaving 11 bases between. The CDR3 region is CASQAGATEAFF. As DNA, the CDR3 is TGTGCCAGCCAGGCGGGCGCCACTGAAGCTTTCTTT. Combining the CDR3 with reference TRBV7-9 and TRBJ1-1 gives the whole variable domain DTGVSQNPRHKITKRGQNVTFRCDPISEHNRLYWYRQTLGQGPEFLTYFQNEAQLEKSRLLSDRFSAERPKGSFSTLEIQRTEQGDSAMYLCASQAGATEAFFGQGTRLTVV.

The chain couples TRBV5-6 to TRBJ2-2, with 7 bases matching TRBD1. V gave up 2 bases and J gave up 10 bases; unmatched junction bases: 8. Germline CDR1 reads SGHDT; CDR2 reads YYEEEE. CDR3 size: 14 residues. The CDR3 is CASSFRLGQSELFF. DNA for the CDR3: TGTGCCAGCAGCTTTCGGTTGGGACAGTCGGAGCTGTTTTTT.

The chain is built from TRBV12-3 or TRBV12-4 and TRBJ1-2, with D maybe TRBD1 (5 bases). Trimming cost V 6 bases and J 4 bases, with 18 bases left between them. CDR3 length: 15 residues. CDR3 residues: CASRDPGRLPYGYTF. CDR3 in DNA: TGTGCCAGCAGGGACCCGGGACGGCTACCCTATGGCTACACCTTC.

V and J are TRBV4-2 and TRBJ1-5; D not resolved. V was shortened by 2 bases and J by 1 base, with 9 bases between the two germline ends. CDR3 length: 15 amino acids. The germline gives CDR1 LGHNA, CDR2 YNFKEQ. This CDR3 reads CASSQQATSNQPQHF. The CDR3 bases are TGTGCCAGCAGCCAACAGGCTACAAGCAATCAGCCCCAGCATTTT.

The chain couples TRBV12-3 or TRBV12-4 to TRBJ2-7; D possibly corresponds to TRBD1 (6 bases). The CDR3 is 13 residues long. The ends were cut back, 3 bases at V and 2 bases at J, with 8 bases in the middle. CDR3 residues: CASSFKGAYEQYF. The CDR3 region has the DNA TGTGCCAGCAGTTTTAAGGGGGCCTACGAGCAGTACTTC.

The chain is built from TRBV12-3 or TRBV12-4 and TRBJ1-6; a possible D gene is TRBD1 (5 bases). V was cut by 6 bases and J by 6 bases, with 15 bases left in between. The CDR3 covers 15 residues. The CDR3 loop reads CASSHESTVNSPLHF. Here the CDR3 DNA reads TGTGCCAGCAGCCACGAGTCGACAGTTAATTCACCCCTCCACTTT.

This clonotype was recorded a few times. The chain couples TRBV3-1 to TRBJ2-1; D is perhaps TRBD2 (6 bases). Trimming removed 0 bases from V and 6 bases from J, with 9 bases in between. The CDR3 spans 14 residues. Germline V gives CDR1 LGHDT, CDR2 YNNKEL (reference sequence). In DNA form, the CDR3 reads TGTGCCAGCAGCCAAGAGGACTACATCAATGAGCAGTTCTTC. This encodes CASSQEDYINEQFF.

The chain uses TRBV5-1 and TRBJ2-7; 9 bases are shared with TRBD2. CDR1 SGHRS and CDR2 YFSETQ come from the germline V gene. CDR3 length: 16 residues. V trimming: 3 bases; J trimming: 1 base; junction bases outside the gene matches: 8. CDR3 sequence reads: CASSSVSGRSSYEQYF. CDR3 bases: TGCGCCAGCAGCTCGGTGAGCGGGAGGTCTTCCTACGAGCAGTACTTC.

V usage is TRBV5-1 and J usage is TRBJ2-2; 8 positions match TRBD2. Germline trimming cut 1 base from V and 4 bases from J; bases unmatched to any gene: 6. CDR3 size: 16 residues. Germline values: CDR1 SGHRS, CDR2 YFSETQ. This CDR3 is CASSLFEREITGELFF. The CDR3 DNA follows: TGCGCCAGCAGCTTGTTCGAGCGGGAGATCACCGGGGAGCTGTTTTTT. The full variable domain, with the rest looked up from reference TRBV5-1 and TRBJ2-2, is KAGVTQTPRYLIKTRGQQVTLSCSPISGHRSVSWYQQTPGQGLQFLFEYFSETQRNKGNFPGRFSGRQFSNSRSEMNVSTLELGDSALYLCASSLFEREITGELFFGEGSRLTVL.

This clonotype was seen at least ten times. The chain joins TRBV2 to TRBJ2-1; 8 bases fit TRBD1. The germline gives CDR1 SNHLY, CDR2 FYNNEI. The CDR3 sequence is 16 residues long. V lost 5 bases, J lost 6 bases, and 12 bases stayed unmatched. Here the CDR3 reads CASSKTGGAGGNEQFF. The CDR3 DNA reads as TGTGCCAGCAGTAAAACAGGGGGAGCAGGGGGCAATGAGCAGTTCTTC.

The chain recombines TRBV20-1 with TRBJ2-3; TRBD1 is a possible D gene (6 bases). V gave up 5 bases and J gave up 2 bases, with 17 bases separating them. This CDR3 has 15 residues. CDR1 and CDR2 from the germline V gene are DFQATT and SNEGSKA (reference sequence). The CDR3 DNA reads TGCAGTGCTTCCTCGCTCAGGGGCCCCACAGATACGCAGTATTTT. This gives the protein CSASSLRGPTDTQYF.

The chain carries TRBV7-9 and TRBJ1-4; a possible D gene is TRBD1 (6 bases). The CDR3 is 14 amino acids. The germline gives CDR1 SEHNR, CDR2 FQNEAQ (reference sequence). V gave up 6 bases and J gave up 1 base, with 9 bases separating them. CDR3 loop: CASRETGTNEKLFF. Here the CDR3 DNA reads TGTGCCAGCAGGGAGACAGGAACTAATGAAAAACTGTTTTTT.

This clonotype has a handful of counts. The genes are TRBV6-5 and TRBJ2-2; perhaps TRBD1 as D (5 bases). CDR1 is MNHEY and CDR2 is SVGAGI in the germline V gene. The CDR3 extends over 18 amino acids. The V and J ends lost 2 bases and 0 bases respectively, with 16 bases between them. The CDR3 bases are TGTGCCAGCAGTTACAGGGGTAGAGGAGTTGCGAACACCGGGGAGCTGTTTTTT. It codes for CASSYRGRGVANTGELFF.

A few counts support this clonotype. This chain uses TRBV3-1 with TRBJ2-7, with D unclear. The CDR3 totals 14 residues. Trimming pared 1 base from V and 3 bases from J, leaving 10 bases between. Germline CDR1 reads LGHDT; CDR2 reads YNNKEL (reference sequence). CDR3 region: CASSQVERVYEQYF. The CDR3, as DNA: TGTGCCAGCAGCCAAGTTGAGCGCGTCTACGAGCAGTACTTC.

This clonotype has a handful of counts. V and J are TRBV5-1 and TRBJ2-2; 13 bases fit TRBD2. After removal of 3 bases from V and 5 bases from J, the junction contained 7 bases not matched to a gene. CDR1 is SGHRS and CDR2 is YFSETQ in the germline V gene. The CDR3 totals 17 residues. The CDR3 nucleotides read TGCGCCAGCAGCTCAGGACTAGCGGGAGAATATACCGGGGAGCTGTTTTTT. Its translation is CASSSGLAGEYTGELFF.

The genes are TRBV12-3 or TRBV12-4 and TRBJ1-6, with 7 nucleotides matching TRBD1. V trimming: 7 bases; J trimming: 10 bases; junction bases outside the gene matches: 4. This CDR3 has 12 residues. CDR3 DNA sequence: TGTGCCAGCAACCTGGGACAGTCACCCCTCCACTTT. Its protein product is CASNLGQSPLHF.

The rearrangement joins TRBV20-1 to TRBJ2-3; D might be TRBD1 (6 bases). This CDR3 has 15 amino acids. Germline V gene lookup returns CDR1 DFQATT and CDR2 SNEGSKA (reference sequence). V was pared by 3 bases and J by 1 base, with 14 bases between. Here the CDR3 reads CSASQGSGRTDTQYF. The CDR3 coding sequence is TGCAGTGCTAGCCAGGGGAGCGGTCGCACAGATACGCAGTATTTT.

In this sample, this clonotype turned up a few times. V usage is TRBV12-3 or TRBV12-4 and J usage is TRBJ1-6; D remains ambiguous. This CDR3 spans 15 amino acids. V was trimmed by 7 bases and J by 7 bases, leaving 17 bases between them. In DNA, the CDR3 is TGTGCCAGCAAGGACGGCCGCTCTCGAAATTCACCCCTCCACTTT. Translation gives CASKDGRSRNSPLHF.